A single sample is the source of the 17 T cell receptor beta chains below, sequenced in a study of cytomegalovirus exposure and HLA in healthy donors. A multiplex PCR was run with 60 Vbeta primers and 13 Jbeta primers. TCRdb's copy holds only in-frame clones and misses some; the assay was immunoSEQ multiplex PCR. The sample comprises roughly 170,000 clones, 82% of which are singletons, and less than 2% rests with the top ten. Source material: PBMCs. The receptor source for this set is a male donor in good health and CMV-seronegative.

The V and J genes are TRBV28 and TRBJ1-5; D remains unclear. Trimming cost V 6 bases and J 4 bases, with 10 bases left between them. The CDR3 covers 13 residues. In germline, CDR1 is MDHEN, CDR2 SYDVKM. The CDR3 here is CASRLGGNQPQHF. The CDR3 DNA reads TGTGCCAGCAGACTCGGAGGGAATCAGCCCCAGCATTTT.

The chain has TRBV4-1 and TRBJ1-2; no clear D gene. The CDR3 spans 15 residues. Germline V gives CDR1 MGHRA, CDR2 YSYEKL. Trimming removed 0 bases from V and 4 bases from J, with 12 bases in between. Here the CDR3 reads CASSQDPGLGYGYTF. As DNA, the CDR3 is TGCGCCAGCAGCCAAGACCCCGGGTTGGGCTATGGCTACACCTTC.

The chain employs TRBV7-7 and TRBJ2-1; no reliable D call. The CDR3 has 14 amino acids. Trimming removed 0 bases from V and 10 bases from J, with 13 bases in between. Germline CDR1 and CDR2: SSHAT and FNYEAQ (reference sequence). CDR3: CASSLAPAVGEQFF. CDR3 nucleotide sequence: TGTGCCAGCAGCTTAGCCCCCGCCGTGGGCGAGCAGTTCTTC.

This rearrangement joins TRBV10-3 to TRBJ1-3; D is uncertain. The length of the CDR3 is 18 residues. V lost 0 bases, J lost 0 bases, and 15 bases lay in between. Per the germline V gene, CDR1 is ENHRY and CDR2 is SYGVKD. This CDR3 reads CAISESFPGSSSGNTIYF. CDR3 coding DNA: TGTGCCATCAGTGAGTCATTTCCGGGGTCGAGCTCTGGAAACACCATATATTTT.

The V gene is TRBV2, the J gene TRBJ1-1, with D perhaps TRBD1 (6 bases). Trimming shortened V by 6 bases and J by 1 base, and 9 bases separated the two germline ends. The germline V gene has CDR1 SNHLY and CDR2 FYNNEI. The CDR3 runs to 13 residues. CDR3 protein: CASSAQGNTEAFF. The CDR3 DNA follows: TGTGCCAGCAGCGCACAGGGGAACACTGAAGCTTTCTTT.

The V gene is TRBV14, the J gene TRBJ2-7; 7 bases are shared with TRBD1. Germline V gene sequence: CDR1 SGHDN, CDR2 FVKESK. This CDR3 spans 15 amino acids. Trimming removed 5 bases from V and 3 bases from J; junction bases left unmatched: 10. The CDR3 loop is CASSLPGTANYEQYF. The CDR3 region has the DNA TGTGCCAGCAGCTTGCCCGGGACAGCTAACTACGAGCAGTACTTC.

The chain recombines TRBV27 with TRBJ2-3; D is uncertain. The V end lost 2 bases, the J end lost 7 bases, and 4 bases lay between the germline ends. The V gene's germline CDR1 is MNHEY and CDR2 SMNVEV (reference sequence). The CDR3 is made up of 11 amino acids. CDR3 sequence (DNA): TGTGCCAGCAGTTTAGGGCATACGCAGTATTTT. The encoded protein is CASSLGHTQYF.

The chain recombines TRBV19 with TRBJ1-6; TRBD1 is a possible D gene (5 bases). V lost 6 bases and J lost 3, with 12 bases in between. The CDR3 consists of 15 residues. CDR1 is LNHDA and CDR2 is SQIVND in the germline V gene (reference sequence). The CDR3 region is CASRGGIDYNSPLHF. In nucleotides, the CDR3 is TGTGCCAGTAGGGGGGGGATCGACTATAATTCACCCCTCCACTTT.

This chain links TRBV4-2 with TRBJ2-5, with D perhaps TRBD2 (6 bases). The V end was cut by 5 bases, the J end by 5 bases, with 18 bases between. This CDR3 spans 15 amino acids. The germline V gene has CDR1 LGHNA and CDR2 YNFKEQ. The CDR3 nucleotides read TGTGCCAGCAGCACTCGACACGGGACTCTTGAGACCCAGTACTTC. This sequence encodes CASSTRHGTLETQYF.

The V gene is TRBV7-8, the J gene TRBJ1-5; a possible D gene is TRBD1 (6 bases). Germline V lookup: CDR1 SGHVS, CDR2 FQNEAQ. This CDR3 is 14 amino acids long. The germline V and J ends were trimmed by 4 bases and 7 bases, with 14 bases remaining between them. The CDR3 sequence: CASSSITGQQPQHF. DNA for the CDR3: TGTGCCAGCAGCTCAATAACAGGGCAACAGCCCCAGCATTTT.

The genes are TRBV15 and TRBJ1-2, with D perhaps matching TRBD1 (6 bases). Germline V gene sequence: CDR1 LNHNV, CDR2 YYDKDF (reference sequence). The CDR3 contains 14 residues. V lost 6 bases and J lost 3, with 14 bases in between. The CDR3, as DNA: TGTGCCACCAGGCCAACTACAGGGTACTATGGCTACACCTTC. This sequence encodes CATRPTTGYYGYTF. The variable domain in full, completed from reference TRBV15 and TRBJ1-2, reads DAMVIQNPRYQVTQFGKPVTLSCSQTLNHNVMYWYQQKSSQAPKLLFHYYDKDFNNEADTPDNFQSRRPNTSFCFLDIRSPGLGDTAMYLCATRPTTGYYGYTFGSGTRLTVV.

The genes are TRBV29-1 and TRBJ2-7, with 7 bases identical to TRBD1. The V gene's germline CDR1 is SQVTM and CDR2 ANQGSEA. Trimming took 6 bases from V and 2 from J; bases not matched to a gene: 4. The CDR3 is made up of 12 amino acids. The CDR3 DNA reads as TGCAGCGTGGTACAGGGGCCCTACGAGCAGTACTTC. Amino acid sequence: CSVVQGPYEQYF.

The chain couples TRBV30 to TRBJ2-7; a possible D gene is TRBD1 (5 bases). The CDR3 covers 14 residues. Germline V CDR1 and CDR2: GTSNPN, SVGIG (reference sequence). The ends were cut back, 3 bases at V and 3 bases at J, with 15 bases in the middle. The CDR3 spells CAWRQRTGSYEQYF. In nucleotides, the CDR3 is TGTGCCTGGAGGCAGCGTACAGGCAGCTACGAGCAGTACTTC.

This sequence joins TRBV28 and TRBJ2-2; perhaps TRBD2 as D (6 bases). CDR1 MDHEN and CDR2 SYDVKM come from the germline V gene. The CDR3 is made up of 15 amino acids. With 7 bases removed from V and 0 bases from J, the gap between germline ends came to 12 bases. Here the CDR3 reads CASIGAGTNTGELFF. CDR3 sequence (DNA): TGTGCCAGCATCGGGGCGGGAACGAACACCGGGGAGCTGTTTTTT.

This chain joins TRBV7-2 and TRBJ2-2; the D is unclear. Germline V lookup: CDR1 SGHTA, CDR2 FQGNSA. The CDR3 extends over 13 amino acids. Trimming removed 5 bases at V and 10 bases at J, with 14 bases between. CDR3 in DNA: TGTGCCAGCAGCCGCAATCGGGTTTTGGAGCTGTTTTTT. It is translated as CASSRNRVLELFF.

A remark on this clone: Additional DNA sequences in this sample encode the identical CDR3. CDR3 in DNA: TGTGCCAGCAGCGTGCTAGCGGCTAGCACAGATACGCAGTATTTT. This gives the protein CASSVLAASTDTQYF. V usage is TRBV9 and J usage is TRBJ2-3; TRBD2 matches 7 bases. CDR3 length: 15 amino acids. From germline, CDR1 is SGDLS and CDR2 YYNGEE. J lost 0 bases, V lost 2 bases, and 3 bases had no gene match.

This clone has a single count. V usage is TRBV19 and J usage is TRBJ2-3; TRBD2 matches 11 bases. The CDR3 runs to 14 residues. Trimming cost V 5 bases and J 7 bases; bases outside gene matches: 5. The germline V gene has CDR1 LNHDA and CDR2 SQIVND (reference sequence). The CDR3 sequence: CASSLAGGANTQYF. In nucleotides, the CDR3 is TGTGCCAGTAGTTTAGCGGGAGGGGCGAATACGCAGTATTTT. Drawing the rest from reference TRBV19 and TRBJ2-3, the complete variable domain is DGGITQSPKYLFRKEGQNVTLSCEQNLNHDAMYWYRQDPGQGLRLIYYSQIVNDFQKGDIAEGYSVSREKKESFPLTVTSAQKNPTAFYLCASSLAGGANTQYFGPGTRLTVL.